This T cell receptor beta chain was retrieved from a study of patients and donors after allogeneic stem cell transplantation. This clonotype occurred many times. TCRdb re-called the RT-PCR reads with MiXCR, one entry per CDR3 protein. The sample has 410,000 or so distinct CDR3 sequences, roughly 17% seen once; the top ten hold over 6%. The CDR3 consists of 13 residues. Germline CDR1 is LNHNV and CDR2 is YYDKDF (reference sequence). Unmatched junction bases numbered 0, after V lost 0 bases and J lost 4 bases. The rearrangement joins TRBV15 to TRBJ2-7; 7 bases align to TRBD1. The sequence derives from a human donor who was either an allogeneic HSCT recipient or a stem cell or donor lymphocyte infusion donor (not recorded which). It is not recorded whose cells these are; they may come from a transplant donor. Sequenced material: blood, either unsorted or a sorted T cell fraction (not recorded which). CDR3 in amino acids: CATSRETGYEQYF. In nucleotides, the CDR3 is TGTGCCACCAGCAGAGAGACAGGGTACGAGCAGTACTTC.